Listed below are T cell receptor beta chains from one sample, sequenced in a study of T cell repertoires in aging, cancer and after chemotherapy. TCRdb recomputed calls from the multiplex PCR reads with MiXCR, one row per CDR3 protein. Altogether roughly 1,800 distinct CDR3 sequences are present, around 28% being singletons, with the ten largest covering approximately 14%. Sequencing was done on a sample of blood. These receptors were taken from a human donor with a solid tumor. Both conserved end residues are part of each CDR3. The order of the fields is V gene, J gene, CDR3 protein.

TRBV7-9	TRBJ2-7	CASSPGGRGTRDEQYF
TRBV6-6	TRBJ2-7	CATAAAGSSYEQYF
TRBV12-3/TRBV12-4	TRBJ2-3	CASSARRSDTQYF
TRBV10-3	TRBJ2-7	CAISGTAPNGQYF
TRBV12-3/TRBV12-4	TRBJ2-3	CASSSGTDTQYF
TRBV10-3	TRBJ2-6	CAISESGGTGANVLTF
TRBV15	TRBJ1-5	CATSRAGMGNQPQHF
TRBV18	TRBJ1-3	CASQSRAPRGSDTIYF
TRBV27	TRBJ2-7	CASSLSGQGQEQYF
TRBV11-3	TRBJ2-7	CASSFGGLEQYF
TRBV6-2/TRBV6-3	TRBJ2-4	CASRSTGALTKNIQYF
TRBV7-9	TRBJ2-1	CASSSWGTGRDEQFF
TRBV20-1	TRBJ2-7	CSARGASGGALEQYF
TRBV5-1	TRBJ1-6	CASRGEPSNSPLHF
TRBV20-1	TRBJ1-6	CSARDWTDLSYNSPLHF
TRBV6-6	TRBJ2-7	CASSYTGGNYEQYF
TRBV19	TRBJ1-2	CASSLGAGYGYTF
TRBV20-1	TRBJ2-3	CSATPLAGGPDTQYF
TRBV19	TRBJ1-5	CASSIEDRGQPQHF
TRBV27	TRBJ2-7	CASSPRLAGGYNEQTYEQYF
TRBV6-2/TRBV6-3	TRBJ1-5	CASSYTDRNQPQHF
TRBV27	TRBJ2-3	CASSLRAGGPDTQYF
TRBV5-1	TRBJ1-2	CASSNRDNGYTF
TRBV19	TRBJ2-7	CASSPSRGPYEQYF
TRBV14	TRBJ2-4	CASSAHRAGTMAKNIQYF
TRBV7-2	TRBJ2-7	CASSLAMSGAEQYF
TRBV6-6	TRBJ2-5	CASSQQDTKETQYF
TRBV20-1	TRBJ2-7	CSASGPGNYEQYF
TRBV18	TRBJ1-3	CASSPPTGEGNTIYF
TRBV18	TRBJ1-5	CASSPEGGDQPQHF
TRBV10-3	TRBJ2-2	CAISEWDRGKTGELFF
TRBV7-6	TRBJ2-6	CASSRGGSGANVLTF
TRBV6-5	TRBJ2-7	CASSRGLAGEDEQYF
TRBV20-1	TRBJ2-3	CSVEAGGTDTQYF
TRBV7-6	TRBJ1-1	CASSLDGALGTEAFF
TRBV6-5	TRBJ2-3	CASSYEGDTQYF
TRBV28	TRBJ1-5	CASTTPVGQSDQPQHF
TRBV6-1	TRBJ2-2	CASSYSKSGDRDTGELFF
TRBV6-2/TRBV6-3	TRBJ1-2	CASSYPNRGFGYTF
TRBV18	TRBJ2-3	CASSPPASTDTQYF
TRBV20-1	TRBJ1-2	CSYLLVGIGYGYTF
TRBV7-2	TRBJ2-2	CASSPRLGTGPVGGELFF
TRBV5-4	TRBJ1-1	CASSFVENTEAFF
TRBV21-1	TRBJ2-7	CASIDPVGTADHEQYF
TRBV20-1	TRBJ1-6	CSARDREDSPLHF